This T cell receptor beta chain is drawn from a study of OX40 agonist ivuxolimab in advanced cancers. Drawing of blood for sampling happened at baseline, at cycle 4 day 1, and at cycle 7 day 1. Clones were read by immunoSEQ multiplex PCR, and TCRdb kept only the in-frame ones, dropping some. The sample lists about 76,000 clones, roughly 85% occurring once. V shed 5 bases and J shed 5 bases, with 12 bases lying between them. This CDR3 is built from 13 residues. In germline, CDR1 is SEHNR, CDR2 FQNEAQ (reference sequence). This clonotype was obtained from an adult with an advanced solid tumor such as melanoma, head and neck, liver or kidney cancer. The chain is built from TRBV7-9 and TRBJ2-5, with D possibly TRBD2 on 6 matching bases. The sequenced sample was CD4+ or CD8+ T cells sorted from blood, obtained in a trial of the OX40 agonist ivuxolimab. The CDR3 loop reads CASSRGSGETQYF. For the CDR3, the DNA is TGTGCCAGCAGCCGAGGAAGCGGGGAGACCCAGTACTTC.